This is a list of T cell receptor beta chains from one sample in a study of T cell responses to AZD1222 COVID-19 vaccine. Using immunoSEQ multiplex PCR, the repertoire was profiled, and TCRdb retains in-frame clones only, with some absent. This table holds over 110,000 clones, about 91% found once. The input for sequencing was peripheral blood, taken 28 days after the second AZD1222 dose. Source of these receptors: an adult who received the AZD1222 COVID-19 vaccine. The CDR3 runs from the conserved cysteine through the conserved F or W. The D gene is left open where the match is weak. Part of the rows lack a size; the others show once, few, many or a class for expanded clones.

CASSQLPRGEAFF	TGTGCCAGCAGCCAACTTCCGCGAGGGGAAGCTTTCTTT	NA	TRBV14	TRBJ1-1	NA
CASSKGLGGYGNQPQHF	TGTGCCAGCAGCAAAGGGCTGGGGGGATACGGCAATCAGCCCCAGCATTTT	NA	TRBV21-1	TRBJ1-5	NA
CASSQGGGYGYTF	TGTGCCAGCAGCCAAGGAGGGGGCTATGGCTACACCTTC	NA	TRBV3-1/TRBV3-2	TRBJ1-2	NA
CAWNSGSSYNSPLHF	TGTGCCTGGAACTCAGGGAGCTCCTATAATTCACCCCTCCACTTT	NA	TRBV30	TRBJ1-6	NA
CASSIIENTGELFF	TGTGCCAGTAGTATCATCGAAAACACCGGGGAGCTGTTTTTT	NA	TRBV19	TRBJ2-2	NA
CASSSLTGSDIQYF	TGTGCCAGCTCAAGTCTGACAGGGTCGGACATTCAGTACTTC	NA	TRBV18	TRBJ2-4	TRBD1
CASTGGAGLYEQYF	TGTGCCAGCACTGGGGGGGCAGGACTCTACGAGCAGTACTTC	NA	TRBV27	TRBJ2-7	NA
CASSVPGTPLHF	TGTGCCAGCAGTGTCCCCGGGACACCCCTCCACTTT	NA	TRBV12-3/TRBV12-4	TRBJ1-6	NA
CASSVDGGRGYTF	TGTGCCAGCAGCGTAGACGGGGGCCGAGGCTACACCTTC	NA	TRBV9	TRBJ1-2	NA
CASSQVGRGSGELFF	TGCGCCAGCAGCCAAGTGGGTAGGGGGTCCGGGGAGCTGTTTTTT	once	TRBV4-1	TRBJ2-2	NA
CASSEDGYTPYGYTF	TGTGCCAGCAGTGAAGACGGCTACACCCCCTATGGCTACACCTTC	NA	TRBV25-1	TRBJ1-2	NA
CASSQDVVTYEQYF	TGTGCCAGCAGCCAAGATGTGGTTACCTACGAGCAGTACTTC	once	TRBV14	TRBJ2-7	NA
CASSLGSWGQARGYGYTF	TGTGCCAGCAGTTTAGGTTCTTGGGGTCAGGCCAGGGGCTATGGCTACACCTTC	NA	TRBV28	TRBJ1-2	NA
CASSLVRDTDTQYF	TGTGCCAGCAGCTTAGTTCGGGACACAGATACGCAGTATTTT	NA	TRBV7-2	TRBJ2-3	NA
CASSFFVDTLANYGYTF	TGTGCCAGCAGCTTTTTCGTAGACACACTCGCTAACTATGGCTACACCTTC	NA	TRBV6-2/TRBV6-3	TRBJ1-2	NA
CASSLGVSYNTEAFF	TGTGCCAGCAGCCTAGGGGTTAGCTACAACACTGAAGCTTTCTTT	NA	TRBV9	TRBJ1-1	NA
CASSLLGGELGSPLHF	TGTGCCAGCAGTTTATTAGGGGGCGAGTTAGGATCACCCCTCCACTTT	NA	TRBV28	TRBJ1-6	TRBD1
CASSLVQGRETQYF	TGTGCCAGCAGCTTAGTGCAGGGCCGGGAGACCCAGTACTTC	once	TRBV7-9	TRBJ2-5	NA
CASSLAWSVGETQYF	TGTGCCAGCAGCTTAGCATGGAGCGTCGGAGAGACCCAGTACTTC	NA	TRBV7-6	TRBJ2-5	NA
CASRRGREFPQHF	TGTGCCAGCAGGAGGGGCAGGGAGTTTCCCCAGCATTTT	NA	TRBV2	TRBJ1-5	NA
CASRPGQEFEAFF	TGTGCCAGTAGGCCGGGACAGGAGTTTGAAGCTTTCTTT	NA	TRBV19	TRBJ1-1	TRBD1
CASSQEYPGWGNQPQHF	TGCGCCAGCAGCCAAGAGTACCCAGGGTGGGGCAATCAGCCCCAGCATTTT	few	TRBV4-1	TRBJ1-5	NA
CASVPSGGALNEQFF	TGTGCCAGCGTCCCTAGCGGGGGGGCTTTGAATGAGCAGTTCTTC	NA	TRBV6-1	TRBJ2-1	TRBD2
CASSLEVQGIDEQFF	TGTGCCAGCAGCTTGGAAGTCCAGGGGATCGATGAGCAGTTCTTC	NA	TRBV5-4	TRBJ2-1	NA
CASSQSRGFYEQYF	TGTGCCAGCAGCCAATCTAGGGGCTTCTACGAGCAGTACTTC	NA	TRBV14	TRBJ2-7	NA
CASSSRGGPYNEQFF	TGTGCCAGCAGCTCCCGGGGGGGACCCTACAATGAGCAGTTCTTC	once	TRBV11-2	TRBJ2-1	TRBD2
CASNPELGGGTEAFF	TGTGCCAGCAATCCCGAACTCGGGGGAGGCACTGAAGCTTTCTTT	NA	TRBV2	TRBJ1-1	NA
CASSQTNRYTF	TGTGCCAGCAGCCAGACTAATCGCTACACCTTC	NA	TRBV6-2/TRBV6-3	TRBJ1-2	NA
CASSRSRGEDYGYTF	TGTGCCAGCTCCCGTTCGCGGGGGGAAGACTATGGCTACACCTTC	NA	TRBV18	TRBJ1-2	NA
CASSFAGGRTEAFF	TGTGCCAGCAGTTTCGCAGGGGGGAGAACTGAAGCTTTCTTT	NA	TRBV6-2/TRBV6-3	TRBJ1-1	TRBD1
CASGFGATENLMNTEAFF	TGTGCTAGTGGTTTCGGTGCCACTGAAAACCTCATGAACACTGAAGCTTTCTTT	NA	TRBV12-5	TRBJ1-1	NA
CASSPPGQGTGELFF	TGTGCCAGCAGCCCCCCGGGACAGGGTACCGGGGAGCTGTTTTTT	NA	TRBV9	TRBJ2-2	TRBD1
CASIRTGGDVNYGYTF	TGTGCCAGCATCAGGACAGGGGGGGATGTTAACTATGGCTACACCTTC	NA	TRBV5-5	TRBJ1-2	TRBD1
CASSLFGRAENIQYF	TGCGCCAGCAGCTTGTTCGGGAGGGCCGAAAACATTCAGTACTTC	NA	TRBV5-1	TRBJ2-4	TRBD2
CASSPYLGGGRHF	TGTGCCAGCAGCCCCTACCTCGGTGGGGGCAGGCACTTC	NA	TRBV14	TRBJ1-2	NA
CASSLASGRKTGELFF	TGTGCCAGCAGCTTGGCTAGCGGGAGAAAAACCGGGGAGCTGTTTTTT	NA	TRBV7-9	TRBJ2-2	TRBD2
CASSRGTGSNYGYTF	TGTGCCAGTAGTAGAGGGACAGGGTCTAACTATGGCTACACCTTC	NA	TRBV19	TRBJ1-2	TRBD1
CASSPYLNGELFF	TGTGCCAGCAGCCCCTACCTGAACGGGGAGCTGTTTTTT	NA	TRBV7-2	TRBJ2-2	NA
CASSTPGQGALLPYGYTF	TGTGCCAGTAGTACCCCGGGACAGGGGGCCCTACTACCCTATGGCTACACCTTC	NA	TRBV19	TRBJ1-2	TRBD1
CASSSAGASNQPQHF	TGTGCCAGTAGTTCGGCAGGGGCTAGCAATCAGCCCCAGCATTTT	NA	TRBV19	TRBJ1-5	NA
CASSDETEAFF	TGTGCCAGCAGTGATGAAACTGAAGCTTTCTTT	once	TRBV6-1	TRBJ1-1	NA
CASSQVPLGAGEQFF	TGTGCCAGCAGCCAAGTACCCCTTGGGGCCGGTGAGCAGTTCTTC	NA	TRBV3-1/TRBV3-2	TRBJ2-1	NA
CASSPGEAYNEQFF	TGCGCCAGCAGCCCGGGAGAGGCGTACAATGAGCAGTTCTTC	NA	TRBV5-1	TRBJ2-1	NA
CASSQEEGSPTEAFF	TGCGCCAGCAGCCAAGAAGAGGGATCCCCCACTGAAGCTTTCTTT	NA	TRBV4-1	TRBJ1-1	NA
CASTPAGLNTGELFF	TGTGCCAGCACTCCGGCGGGTTTAAACACCGGGGAGCTGTTTTTT	NA	TRBV7-2	TRBJ2-2	NA
CASSLLAEGTGLYNEQFF	TGTGCCAGCAGTTTATTAGCAGAAGGGACAGGACTTTACAATGAGCAGTTCTTC	NA	TRBV27	TRBJ2-1	TRBD1
CASSPYGGAQFF	TGTGCCAGCAGCCCTTATGGGGGGGCCCAGTTCTTC	NA	TRBV7-2	TRBJ2-1	NA
CASSLTRSRGELFF	TGTGCCAGCAGCTTGACTCGATCTCGCGGGGAGCTGTTTTTT	NA	TRBV5-4	TRBJ2-2	NA
CASSQDDTGRQAFF	TGCGCCAGCAGCCAAGATGATACAGGGAGGCAAGCTTTCTTT	NA	TRBV4-1	TRBJ1-1	NA
CASSPQGGTNYGYTF	TGCGCCAGCAGCCCCCAGGGGGGCACTAACTATGGCTACACCTTC	NA	TRBV5-1	TRBJ1-2	TRBD1
CASSTGTGFGYTF	TGCGCCAGCAGCACCGGGACAGGGTTTGGCTACACCTTC	NA	TRBV5-1	TRBJ1-2	TRBD1
CATSSSGNTGELFF	TGTGCCACCAGCTCTAGCGGAAACACCGGGGAGCTGTTTTTT	once	TRBV15	TRBJ2-2	TRBD2
CASRRDNGSGQYF	TGTGCCAGCCGCCGGGACAACGGTTCTGGCCAGTACTTC	NA	TRBV6-5	TRBJ2-5	NA
CASSLAQGANYGYTF	TGTGCCAGCAGCTTAGCACAGGGGGCTAACTATGGCTACACCTTC	NA	TRBV7-2	TRBJ1-2	TRBD1
CATSDSGGGSTDTQYF	TGTGCCACCAGTGATTCCGGAGGGGGGAGCACAGATACGCAGTATTTT	NA	TRBV24-1	TRBJ2-3	NA
CASSPWDFRETQYF	TGTGCCAGCAGCCCTTGGGACTTCCGGGAGACCCAGTACTTC	NA	TRBV7-2	TRBJ2-5	NA
CASSSHRGGVRTNEKLFF	TGTGCCAGCAGCTCCCATCGTGGGGGGGTGAGGACTAATGAAAAACTGTTTTTT	NA	TRBV7-9	TRBJ1-4	NA